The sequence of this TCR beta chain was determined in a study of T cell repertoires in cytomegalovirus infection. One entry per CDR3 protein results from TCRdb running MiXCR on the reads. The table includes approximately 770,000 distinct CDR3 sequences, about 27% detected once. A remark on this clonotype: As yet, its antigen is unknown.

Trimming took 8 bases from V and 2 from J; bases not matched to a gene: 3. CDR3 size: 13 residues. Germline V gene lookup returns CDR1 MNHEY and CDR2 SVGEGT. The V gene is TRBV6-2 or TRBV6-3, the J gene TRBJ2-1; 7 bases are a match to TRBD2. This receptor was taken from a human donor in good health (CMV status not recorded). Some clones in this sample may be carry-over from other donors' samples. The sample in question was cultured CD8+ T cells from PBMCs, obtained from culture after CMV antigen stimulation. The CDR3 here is CASWGGPYNEQFF. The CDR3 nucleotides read TGTGCCAGCTGGGGGGGACCCTACAATGAGCAGTTCTTC.